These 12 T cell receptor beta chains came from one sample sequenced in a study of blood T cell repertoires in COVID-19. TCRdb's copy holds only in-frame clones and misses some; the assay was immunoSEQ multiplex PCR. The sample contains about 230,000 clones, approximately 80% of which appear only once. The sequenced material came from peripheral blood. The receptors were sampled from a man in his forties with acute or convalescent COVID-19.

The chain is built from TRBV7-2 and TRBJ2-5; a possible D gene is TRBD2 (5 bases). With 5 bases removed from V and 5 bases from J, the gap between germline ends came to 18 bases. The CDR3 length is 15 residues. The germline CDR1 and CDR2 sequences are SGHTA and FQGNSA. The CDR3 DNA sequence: TGTGCCAGCAGCCCCACGGCTGGCGGGTGGGAGACCCAGTACTTC. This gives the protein CASSPTAGGWETQYF.

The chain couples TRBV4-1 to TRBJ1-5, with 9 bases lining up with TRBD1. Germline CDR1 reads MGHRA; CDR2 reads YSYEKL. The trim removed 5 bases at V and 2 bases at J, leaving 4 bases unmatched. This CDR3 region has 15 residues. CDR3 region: CASSGRQGGNQPQHF. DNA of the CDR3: TGCGCCAGCAGCGGGCGACAGGGGGGCAATCAGCCCCAGCATTTT.

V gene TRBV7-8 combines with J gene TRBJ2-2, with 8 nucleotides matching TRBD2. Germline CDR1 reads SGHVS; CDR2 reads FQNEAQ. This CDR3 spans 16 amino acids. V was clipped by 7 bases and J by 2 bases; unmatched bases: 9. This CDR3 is CASTRAGGQNTGELFF. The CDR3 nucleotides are TGTGCCAGCACTCGGGCGGGGGGCCAAAACACCGGGGAGCTGTTTTTT.

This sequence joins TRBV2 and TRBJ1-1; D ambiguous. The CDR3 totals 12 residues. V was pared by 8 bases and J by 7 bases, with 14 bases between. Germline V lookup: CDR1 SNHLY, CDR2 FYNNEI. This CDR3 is CASEAGRGEAFF. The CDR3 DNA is TGTGCCAGCGAGGCCGGACGGGGTGAAGCTTTCTTT.

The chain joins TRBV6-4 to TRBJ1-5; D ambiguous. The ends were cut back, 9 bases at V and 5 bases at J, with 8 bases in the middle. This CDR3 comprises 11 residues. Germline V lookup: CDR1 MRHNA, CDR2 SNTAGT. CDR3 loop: CARPLDQPQHF. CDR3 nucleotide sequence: TGTGCCAGACCCTTAGATCAGCCCCAGCATTTT.

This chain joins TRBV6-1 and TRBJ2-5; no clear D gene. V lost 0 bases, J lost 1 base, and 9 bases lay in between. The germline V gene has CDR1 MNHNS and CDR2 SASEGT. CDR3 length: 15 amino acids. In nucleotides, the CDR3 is TGTGCCAGCAGTGAAGCGCTTGGGCTCCAAGAGACCCAGTACTTC. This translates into CASSEALGLQETQYF.

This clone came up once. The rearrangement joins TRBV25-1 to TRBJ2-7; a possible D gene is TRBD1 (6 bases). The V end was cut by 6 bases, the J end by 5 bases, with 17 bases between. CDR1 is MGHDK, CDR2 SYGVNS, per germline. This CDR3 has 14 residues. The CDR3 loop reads CASRETGQHNEQYF. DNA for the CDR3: TGTGCCAGCAGGGAGACGGGACAACATAACGAGCAGTACTTC.

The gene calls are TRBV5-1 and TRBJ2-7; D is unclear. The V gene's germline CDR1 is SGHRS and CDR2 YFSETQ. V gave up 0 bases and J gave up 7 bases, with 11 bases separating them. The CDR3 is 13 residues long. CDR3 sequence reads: CASSLATVGEQYF. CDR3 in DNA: TGCGCCAGCAGCTTGGCGACGGTCGGGGAGCAGTACTTC.

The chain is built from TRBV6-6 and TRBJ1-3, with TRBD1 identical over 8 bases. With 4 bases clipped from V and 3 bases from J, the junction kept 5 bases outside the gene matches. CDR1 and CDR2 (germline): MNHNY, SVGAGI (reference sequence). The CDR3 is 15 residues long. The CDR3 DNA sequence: TGTGCCAGCAGTTCGACAGGGGACTTTGGAAACACCATATATTTT. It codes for CASSSTGDFGNTIYF.

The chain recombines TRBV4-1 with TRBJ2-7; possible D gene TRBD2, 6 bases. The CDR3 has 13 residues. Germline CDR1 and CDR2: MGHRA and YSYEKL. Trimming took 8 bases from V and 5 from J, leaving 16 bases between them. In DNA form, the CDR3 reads TGCGCCAGCGCTGATCAGCCGGGGGACGAGCAGTACTTC. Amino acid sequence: CASADQPGDEQYF.

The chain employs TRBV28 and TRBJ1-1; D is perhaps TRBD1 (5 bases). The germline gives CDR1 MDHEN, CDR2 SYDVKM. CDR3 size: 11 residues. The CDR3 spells CVISGSTEAFF. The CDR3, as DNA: TGTGTTATTTCAGGGTCCACTGAAGCTTTCTTT. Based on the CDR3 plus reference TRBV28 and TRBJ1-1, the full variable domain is DVKVTQSSRYLVKRTGEKVFLECVQDMDHENMFWYRQDPGLGLRLIYFSYDVKMKEKGDIPEGYSVSREKKERFSLILESASTNQTSMYLCVISGSTEAFFGQGTRLTVV.

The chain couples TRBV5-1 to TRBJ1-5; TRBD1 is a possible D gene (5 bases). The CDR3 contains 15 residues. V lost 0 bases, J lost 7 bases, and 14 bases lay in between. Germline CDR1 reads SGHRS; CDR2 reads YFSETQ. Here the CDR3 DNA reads TGCGCCAGCAGCTTGGGTCCAGGGTCTGGACAGCCCCAGCATTTT. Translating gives CASSLGPGSGQPQHF.